The text below deals with one T cell receptor beta chain. This clonotype was seen only a few times. It lacks a known antigen. The record has no base qualities; no much larger clone is one base away. Donors were a few dozen systemically healthy Caucasian individuals from Russia aged roughly 6 to 90 years. Each donor gave ten milliliters of peripheral blood, collected into EDTA-treated Vacutainer tubes. Ficoll-Paque density-gradient centrifugation was used to isolate PBMCs, with at least 6.5 million per sample. Trizol reagent was used to extract total RNA from PBMCs, with at least 6 micrograms per sample. Naive CD45RAhigh/CD27high T cell percentages were measured by flow cytometry on a PBMC aliquot from every donor. To prepare the library, 5' RACE was applied. The reads were generated on an Illumina HiSeq 2500. The second PCR ran for roughly 7 to 12 cycles and used a J-beta primer mix along with a sample-barcoded 5' primer. A unique molecular identifier was introduced onto each TCR beta cDNA molecule by a template-switch 5' adaptor carrying 12 random nucleotides. Each sample yielded at least 2.5 million CDR3-containing paired-end reads. The Mint cDNA synthesis kit, primed by a TRBC-specific oligonucleotide, was used to synthesize first-strand cDNA from all RNA. Following uracil-DNA glycosylase treatment, all cDNA underwent a first 18-cycle PCR with the universal primers M1SS and BC2_uni_R. Per the authors' processing: For normalization, 1 million high-quality reads were randomly selected from each sample, with every read carrying a distinct molecular identifier. Instead of being binned into consensus sequences, reads that shared molecular identifiers were thrown out. MiTCR, run with a Q25 quality threshold and the strictest error-elimination algorithm, handled CDR3 identification, clonotype clustering and error correction. Lower-bound total TCR beta diversity was estimated with a nonparametric unseen species model using Euler transformation. TCRdb reprocessing: public reads trimmed at Q25 with fastp, clones called with MiXCR, in-frame beta chains kept. Under each unique CDR3 protein, matching rows form one entry showing the most common genes and DNA. In this record, the V and J calls reflect TCRdb's handling and not the investigators' own analysis. The sample data list 800,000 to 950,000 distinct CDR3 sequences, and about 36% of these were observed just once. Of the sample, 13% is held by the ten largest clones.

This specimen belongs to a study of blood T cells in healthy people across ages (dated by TCRdb to between 2015 and 2016). Study-wide context: Template switching captured roughly one uniquely barcoded TCR beta cDNA molecule per two T cells in model experiments. Two additional independent replicas of 1 million unique cDNA reads from the same blood draw were analyzed for two donors (one aged 18 to 30 and one aged 80 or older). Age-related changes in TCR beta repertoire diversity were measured in the study by deep sequencing normalized with unique cDNA molecular identifiers. The donors were divided into four age groups: young (average around 17 years), middle-aged (approximately 39), aged (about 60) and long-lived (82). To avoid experimental bias, donors of different ages were randomly spread across the sequencing lanes.

The germline V gene (reference sequence) provides CDR1 SGHKS and CDR2 YYEKEE. The junction carries 10 bases between V and J, which are trimmed by 2 bases and 5 bases respectively. Measured from the cysteine to the phenylalanine, the CDR3 is 14 residues long. Just the 42-base CDR3 DNA is kept, in frame starting at base 1. Broader findings and caveats from the paper: As age increased, observed TCR beta diversity per million T cells dropped in a roughly linear way, and a significant reduction was already evident by age about 40. There was a strong correlation between observed TCR beta diversity and the percentage of naive T cells measured by flow cytometry. Compared with the aged group, more naive CD4+ T cells, fewer expanded clones and increased TCR diversity were shown by the long-lived group, suggesting age selection. Since profiling was done on bulk unsorted PBMCs, naive and antigen-experienced compartments could not be conclusively compared. Because donor CMV infection status was unknown, age-related changes in expanded clonotypes were potentially confounded. Estimates of total diversity based on one million sequenced T cells were regarded as lower bounds and as underestimates.

This receptor was obtained from a man between 18 and 29 years old in good health. Recombination linked TRBV5-5 to TRBJ1-4; the D gene remains uncertain. Sequencing was done on a sample of blood. The sequenced DNA: TGTGCCAGCAGCTTCACGGGAGGGAATGAAAAACTGTTTTTT. Its product reads: CASSFTGGNEKLFF. The full variable domain, with segments outside the CDR3 supplied by the reference TRBV5-5 and TRBJ1-4 proteins, appears as DAGVTQSPTHLIKTRGQQVTLRCSPISGHKSVSWYQQVLGQGPQFIFQYYEKEERGRGNFPDRFSARQFPNYSSELNVNALLLGDSALYLCASSFTGGNEKLFFGSGTQLSVL.